These T cell receptor beta chains were read from a single sample in a study of T cells after somatic rescue of genetic block. Some clones are missing from TCRdb's copy, which holds only in-frame ones; the method was immunoSEQ multiplex PCR. The sample contains around 57,000 clones, roughly 96% of which appear only once. The source material was peripheral blood mononuclear cells (PBMCs). The receptor source for this set is a child in the first two years of life. The CDR3 runs from the conserved cysteine through the conserved F or W. The order of the fields is D gene, clone size, V gene, J gene, CDR3 protein, CDR3 DNA. A D gene is named only where the DNA matches it firmly. A row's size may be missing; if present it is once, few, many or a size class.

.,once,TRBV6-6,TRBJ2-7,CASSPNSGYEQYF,TGTGCCAGCAGTCCGAACAGCGGCTACGAGCAGTACTTC
TRBD2,.,TRBV28,TRBJ2-5,CASSRLAGGGETQYF,TGTGCCAGCAGTCGACTAGCGGGCGGGGGGGAGACCCAGTACTTC
.,.,TRBV6-6,TRBJ1-2,CASSYRGFRACTF,TGTGCCAGCAGTTACAGGGGTTTCAGGGCCTGCACCTTC
.,.,TRBV7-2,TRBJ1-2,CASSRRRGVNYGYTF,TGTGCCAGCAGCCGTCGTAGAGGGGTTAACTATGGCTACACCTTC
.,.,TRBV7-3,TRBJ1-1,CASSLTRNTEAFF,TGTGCCAGCAGCTTAACGCGGAACACTGAAGCTTTCTTT
TRBD2,.,TRBV10-3,TRBJ2-1,CAISEPRTTSGIGYEQFF,TGTGCCATCAGTGAGCCGAGAACTACTAGCGGGATCGGATATGAGCAGTTCTTC
.,.,TRBV7-2,TRBJ1-5,CASSLAGTPNQPQHF,TGTGCCAGCAGCTTAGCGGGAACACCTAATCAGCCCCAGCATTTT
TRBD2,.,TRBV19,TRBJ2-7,CASSEPSGSYEQYF,TGTGCCAGTAGTGAGCCTAGCGGGAGCTACGAGCAGTACTTC
TRBD2,.,TRBV7-3,TRBJ2-1,CASSPASGSIYEQFF,TGTGCCAGCAGCCCGGCTAGCGGGAGTATCTATGAGCAGTTCTTC
.,.,TRBV4-1,TRBJ1-2,CASSQDYGYGYTF,TGCGCCAGCAGCCAAGATTACGGCTATGGCTACACCTTC
TRBD1,.,TRBV28,TRBJ1-3,CASSQGAGNTIYF,TGTGCCAGCAGTCAGGGGGCTGGAAACACCATATATTTT
.,.,TRBV10-3,TRBJ2-2,CAISVGTGELFF,TGTGCCATCAGTGTGGGGACCGGGGAGCTGTTTTTT
.,.,TRBV27,TRBJ2-7,CASSMTGEGYEQYF,TGTGCCAGCAGTATGACAGGGGAGGGCTACGAGCAGTACTTC
.,.,TRBV6-6,TRBJ2-7,CASSYNSYEQYF,TGTGCCAGCAGTTACAACTCCTACGAGCAGTACTTC
.,.,TRBV27,TRBJ2-6,CASTSGANVLTF,TGTGCCAGCACTTCTGGGGCCAACGTCCTGACTTTC
TRBD1,.,TRBV19,TRBJ1-2,CASSIGAGGDYGYTF,TGTGCCAGTAGTATAGGGGCAGGGGGCGACTATGGCTACACCTTC
TRBD1,.,TRBV6-5,TRBJ1-2,CASSYDRAFYGYTF,TGTGCCAGCAGTTACGACAGGGCATTCTATGGCTACACCTTC
.,.,TRBV10-1,TRBJ1-3,CASSEFSASGNTIYF,TGCGCCAGCAGTGAGTTTTCAGCTTCTGGAAACACCATATATTTT
TRBD2,.,TRBV6-8,TRBJ2-7,CASLSGRAGEQYF,TGTGCCAGCCTGAGTGGGAGGGCCGGCGAGCAGTACTTC
TRBD2,.,TRBV6-5,TRBJ2-7,CASRGLAGVPHEQYF,TGTGCCAGCAGAGGACTAGCGGGAGTCCCCCACGAGCAGTACTTC
.,once,TRBV29-1,TRBJ2-5,CSVEIVQETQYF,TGCAGCGTTGAAATAGTTCAAGAGACCCAGTACTTC
TRBD2,.,TRBV5-5,TRBJ2-7,CASSSTSGRRPGDF,TGTGCCAGCAGCTCGACTAGCGGGAGAAGGCCGGGGGACTTC
.,.,TRBV5-4,TRBJ2-7,CASSSRVGPYEQYF,TGTGCCAGCAGCTCTCGCGTAGGGCCTTACGAGCAGTACTTC
TRBD1,.,TRBV9,TRBJ2-1,CASSSPGQTYNEQFF,TGTGCCAGCAGCTCGCCGGGACAGACCTACAATGAGCAGTTCTTC
TRBD2,.,TRBV28,TRBJ2-7,CASSLNLAGVYEQYF,TGTGCCAGCAGTTTAAATCTAGCGGGAGTCTACGAGCAGTACTTC
TRBD1,.,TRBV6-6,TRBJ1-5,CASSRTGLFPQPQHF,TGTGCCAGCTCCCGGACAGGGTTATTCCCGCAGCCCCAGCATTTT
.,.,TRBV5-1,TRBJ2-1,CASSFWRSSYNEQFF,TGCGCCAGCAGCTTTTGGCGGAGCTCCTACAATGAGCAGTTCTTC
.,.,TRBV18,TRBJ2-7,CASSPSGLTYEQYF,TGTGCCAGCTCACCGTCAGGGCTAACCTACGAGCAGTACTTC
.,.,TRBV18,TRBJ1-2,CASSPTNGGYTF,TGTGCCAGCTCACCAACCAATGGCGGCTACACCTTC
.,.,TRBV5-5,TRBJ1-3,CASNPGSLSGNTIYF,TGTGCCAGCAACCCCGGCAGCCTCTCTGGAAACACCATATATTTT
TRBD1,.,TRBV6-5,TRBJ2-7,CASSLGQGYEQYF,TGTGCCAGCAGTTTAGGACAGGGCTACGAGCAGTACTTC
TRBD2,.,TRBV7-2,TRBJ2-7,CASSLARGGYEQYF,TGTGCCAGCAGCTTAGCCCGGGGGGGCTACGAGCAGTACTTC
.,.,TRBV7-2,TRBJ2-3,CASSLKSQYTQYF,TGTGCCAGCAGCTTAAAAAGCCAATATACGCAGTATTTT
TRBD2,.,TRBV11-3,TRBJ2-7,CASSLGTSNYEQYF,TGTGCCAGCAGCTTGGGGACTAGCAACTACGAGCAGTACTTC
TRBD2,.,TRBV5-1,TRBJ2-3,CATSGLAGDTQYF,TGCGCCACCTCGGGACTAGCGGGAGATACGCAGTATTTT
.,.,TRBV6-5,TRBJ2-7,CASSYHGKAPYEQYF,TGTGCCAGCAGTTACCACGGTAAGGCCCCCTACGAGCAGTACTTC
TRBD1,.,TRBV4-1,TRBJ1-4,CASSRLTGTNEKLFF,TGCGCCAGCAGCCGCCTGACAGGGACTAATGAAAAACTGTTTTTT
.,.,TRBV27,TRBJ2-7,CAPLLDEQYF,TGTGCTCCACTATTGGACGAGCAGTACTTC
TRBD2,.,TRBV6-5,TRBJ2-7,CASSYTSGYEQYF,TGTGCCAGCAGTTACACTAGCGGGTACGAGCAGTACTTC
.,.,TRBV25-1,TRBJ1-4,CATPHNEKLFF,TGTGCCACTCCGCATAATGAAAAACTGTTTTTT
.,.,TRBV25-1,TRBJ1-6,CASRRGYNSPLHF,TGTGCCAGCAGGCGGGGGTATAATTCACCCCTCCACTTT
.,.,TRBV10-3,TRBJ1-2,CASSPGYGYTF,TGTGCCTCCTCCCCGGGGTATGGCTACACCTTC
.,.,TRBV5-4,TRBJ1-1,CASSDYNTEAFF,TGTGCCAGCAGCGACTACAACACTGAAGCTTTCTTT
.,.,TRBV5-3,TRBJ2-5,CASSQFLQETQYF,TGTGCCAGCAGCCAATTTCTCCAAGAGACCCAGTACTTC
TRBD2,.,TRBV6-5,TRBJ2-7,CASSWTSGSYEQYF,TGTGCCAGCAGTTGGACTAGCGGCTCCTACGAGCAGTACTTC
.,.,TRBV28,TRBJ1-1,CASGQGSVTEAFF,TGTGCCAGCGGTCAGGGGAGTGTCACTGAAGCTTTCTTT
.,.,TRBV11-2,TRBJ2-4,CASSRENIQYF,TGTGCCAGCAGCCGGGAAAACATTCAGTACTTC
.,.,TRBV19,TRBJ2-2,CASSIGRLRTGELFF,TGTGCCAGTAGTATAGGCCGGCTTCGCACCGGGGAGCTGTTTTTT
.,.,TRBV5-1,TRBJ2-7,CASSLEGGEQYF,TGCGCCAGCAGCTTGGAAGGGGGCGAGCAGTACTTC
.,.,TRBV4-1,TRBJ2-7,CASSQGSYEQYF,TGCGCCAGCAGCCAGGGATCCTACGAGCAGTACTTC
.,.,TRBV19,TRBJ1-1,CASMQGREAFF,TGTGCCAGTATGCAGGGGCGGGAAGCTTTCTTT
.,.,TRBV9,TRBJ2-3,CASSVGDTTDTQYF,TGTGCCAGCAGCGTAGGGGACACCACAGATACGCAGTATTTT
.,.,TRBV6-1,TRBJ1-2,CASSLRGRSGYTF,TGTGCCAGCAGTCTCAGGGGCCGTAGTGGCTACACCTTC
.,.,TRBV7-8,TRBJ2-3,CASSHSFTDTQYF,TGTGCCAGCAGCCACAGCTTCACAGATACGCAGTATTTT
.,.,TRBV9,TRBJ1-1,CASSAQGNTEAFF,TGTGCCAGCAGCGCCCAGGGGAACACTGAAGCTTTCTTT